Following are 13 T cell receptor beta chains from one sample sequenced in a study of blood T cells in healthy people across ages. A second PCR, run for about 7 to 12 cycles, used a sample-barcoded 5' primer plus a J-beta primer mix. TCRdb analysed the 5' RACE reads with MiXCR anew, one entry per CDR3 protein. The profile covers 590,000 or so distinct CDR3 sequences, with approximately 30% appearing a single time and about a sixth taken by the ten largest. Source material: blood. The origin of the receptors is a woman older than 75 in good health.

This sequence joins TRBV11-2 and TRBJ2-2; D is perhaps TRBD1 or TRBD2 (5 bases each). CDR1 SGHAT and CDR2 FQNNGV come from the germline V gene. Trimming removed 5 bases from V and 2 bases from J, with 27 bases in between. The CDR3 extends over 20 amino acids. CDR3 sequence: CASSHMKRGASFTNTGELFF. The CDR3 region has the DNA TGTGCCAGCAGCCACATGAAGAGAGGGGCGTCCTTTACAAACACCGGGGAGCTGTTTTTT.

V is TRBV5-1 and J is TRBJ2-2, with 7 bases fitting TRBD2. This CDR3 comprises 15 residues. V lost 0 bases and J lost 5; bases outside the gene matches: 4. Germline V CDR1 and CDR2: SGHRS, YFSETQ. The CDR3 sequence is CASSLAVSGTGELFF. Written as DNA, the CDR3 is TGCGCCAGCAGCTTGGCCGTTAGCGGGACCGGGGAGCTGTTTTTT.

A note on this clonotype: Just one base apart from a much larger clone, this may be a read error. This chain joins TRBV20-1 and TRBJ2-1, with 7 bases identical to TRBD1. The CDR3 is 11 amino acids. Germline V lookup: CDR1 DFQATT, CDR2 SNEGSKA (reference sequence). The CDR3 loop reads CRATTGANQFF. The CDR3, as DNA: TGCAGGGCTACCACAGGGGCGAATCAGTTCTTC.

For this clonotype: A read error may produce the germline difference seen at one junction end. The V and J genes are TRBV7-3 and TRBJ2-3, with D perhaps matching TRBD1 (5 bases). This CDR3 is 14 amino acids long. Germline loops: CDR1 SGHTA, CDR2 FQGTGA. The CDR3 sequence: CANSLSVSTGTQYF. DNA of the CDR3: TGTGCCAACAGCTTAAGTGTAAGCACAGGTACGCAGTATTTT.

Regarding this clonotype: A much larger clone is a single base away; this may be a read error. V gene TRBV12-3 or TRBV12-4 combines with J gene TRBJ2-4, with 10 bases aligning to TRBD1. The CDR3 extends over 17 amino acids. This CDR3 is CAGSPGTGAVLGNIQYF. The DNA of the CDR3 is TGTGCCGGCAGTCCCGGGACAGGGGCCGTTCTCGGGAACATTCAGTACTTC.

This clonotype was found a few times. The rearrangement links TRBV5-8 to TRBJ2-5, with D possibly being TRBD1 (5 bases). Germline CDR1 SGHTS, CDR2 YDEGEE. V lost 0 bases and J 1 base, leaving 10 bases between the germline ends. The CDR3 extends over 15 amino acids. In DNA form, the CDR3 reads TGTGCCAGCAGCTTGGCCGTCAGGGTCCAAGAGACCCAGTACTTC. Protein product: CASSLAVRVQETQYF.

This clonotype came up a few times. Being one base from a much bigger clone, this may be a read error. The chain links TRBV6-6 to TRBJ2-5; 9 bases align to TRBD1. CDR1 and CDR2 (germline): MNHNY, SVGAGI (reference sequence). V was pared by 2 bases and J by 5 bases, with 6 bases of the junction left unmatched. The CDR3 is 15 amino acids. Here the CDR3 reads CASSYSTGGGETQYF. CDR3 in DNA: TGTGCCAGCAGTTACAGCACAGGGGGCGGTGAGACCCAGTACTTC.

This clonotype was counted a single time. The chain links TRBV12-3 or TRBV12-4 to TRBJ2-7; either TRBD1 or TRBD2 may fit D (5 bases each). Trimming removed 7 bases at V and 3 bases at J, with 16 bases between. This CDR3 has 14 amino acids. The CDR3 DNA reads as TGTGCCAGCACCCCTGGGGACGGATACTACGAGCAGTACTTC. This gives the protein CASTPGDGYYEQYF.

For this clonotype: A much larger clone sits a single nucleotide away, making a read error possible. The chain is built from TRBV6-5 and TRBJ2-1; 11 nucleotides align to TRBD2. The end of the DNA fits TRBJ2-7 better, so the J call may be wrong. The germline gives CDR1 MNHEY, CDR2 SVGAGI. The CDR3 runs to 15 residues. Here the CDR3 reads CASGPVAGGYNEQYF. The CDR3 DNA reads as TGTGCCAGCGGGCCTGTAGCGGGGGGGTACAATGAGCAGTACTTC.

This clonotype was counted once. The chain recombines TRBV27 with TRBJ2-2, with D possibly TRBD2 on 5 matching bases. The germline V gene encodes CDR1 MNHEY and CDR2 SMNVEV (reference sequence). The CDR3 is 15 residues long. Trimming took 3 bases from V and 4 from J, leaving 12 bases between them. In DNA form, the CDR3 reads TGTGCCAGCAGTTTTGCTATGCGGGCCACCGGGGAGCTGTTTTTT. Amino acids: CASSFAMRATGELFF.

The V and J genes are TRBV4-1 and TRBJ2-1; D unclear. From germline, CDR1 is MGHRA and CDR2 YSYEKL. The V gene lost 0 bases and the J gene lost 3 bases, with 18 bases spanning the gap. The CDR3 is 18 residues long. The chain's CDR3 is CASSQDLGWAASYNEQFF. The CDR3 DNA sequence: TGCGCCAGCAGCCAAGATCTGGGGTGGGCGGCTAGCTACAATGAGCAGTTCTTC.

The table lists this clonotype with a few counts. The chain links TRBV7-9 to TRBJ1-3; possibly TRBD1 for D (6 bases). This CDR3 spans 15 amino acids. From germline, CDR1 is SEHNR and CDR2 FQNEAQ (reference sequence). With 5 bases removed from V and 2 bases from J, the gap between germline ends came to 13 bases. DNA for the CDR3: TGTGCCAGCAGCCCCGGACAGACCGCTGGAAACACCATATATTTT. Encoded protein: CASSPGQTAGNTIYF.

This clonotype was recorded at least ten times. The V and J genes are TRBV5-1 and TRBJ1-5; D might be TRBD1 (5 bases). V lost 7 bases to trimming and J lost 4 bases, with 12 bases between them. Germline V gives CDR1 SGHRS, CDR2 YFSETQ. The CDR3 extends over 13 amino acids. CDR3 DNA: TGCGCCAGCCGGGGGGGAGAGAATCAGCCCCAGCATTTT. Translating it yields CASRGGENQPQHF.